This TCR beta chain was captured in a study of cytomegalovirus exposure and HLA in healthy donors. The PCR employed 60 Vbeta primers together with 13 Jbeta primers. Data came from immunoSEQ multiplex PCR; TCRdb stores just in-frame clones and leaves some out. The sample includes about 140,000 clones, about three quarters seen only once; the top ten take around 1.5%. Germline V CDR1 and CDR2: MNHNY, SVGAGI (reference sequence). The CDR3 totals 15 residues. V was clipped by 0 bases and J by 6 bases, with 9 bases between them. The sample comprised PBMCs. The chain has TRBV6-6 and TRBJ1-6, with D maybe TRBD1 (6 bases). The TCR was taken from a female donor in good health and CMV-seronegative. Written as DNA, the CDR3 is TGTGCCAGCAGTTACTCCGGGACATCTAATTCACCCCTCCACTTT. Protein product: CASSYSGTSNSPLHF.